The 25 T cell receptor beta chains below all came from one sample that was sequenced in a study of human T cells and chemical hapten exposure. From the RACE reads, TCRdb called clonotypes with MiXCR, one entry per CDR3 protein. The data show around 380,000 distinct CDR3 sequences, 4.5% to 7% seen once. Time point given: pre-sensitization, week 0. Treatment defined: therapeutic diphenylcyclopropenone sensitization with weekly scalp DPC. This sample comprised whole blood, obtained in connection with sensitization to the hapten diphenylcyclopropenone (DPC). The source is a woman aged 18-29 years with alopecia areata. Some clones in this sample may be carry-over from other donors' samples.

This clonotype was counted at least ten times. The DNA for the CDR3 is TGTGCCAGCAGCCAGGAGCGGACAGATACGCAGTATTTT. Residues: CASSQERTDTQYF. The chain has TRBV7-2 and TRBJ2-3; the D gene is possibly TRBD2 (5 bases). From germline, CDR1 is SGHTA and CDR2 FQGNSA. Trimming left V 5 bases short and J 3 bases short, with 9 bases between. This CDR3 spans 13 amino acids.

This clonotype was counted ten times or more. The chain is built from TRBV9 and TRBJ2-3, with D possibly being TRBD1 or TRBD2 (5 bases each). V lost 4 bases and J lost 0, with 15 bases in between. The CDR3 is made up of 16 amino acids. From germline, CDR1 is SGDLS and CDR2 YYNGEE. The CDR3 nucleotides are TGTGCCAGCAGCCCCCGGGGCGGGTCTAGCACAGATACGCAGTATTTT. Protein sequence: CASSPRGGSSTDTQYF.

This clonotype was seen a few times. V gene TRBV9 combines with J gene TRBJ2-1; tentative D call: TRBD2 (5 bases). This CDR3 is 15 amino acids long. The V gene's germline CDR1 is SGDLS and CDR2 YYNGEE. Trimming removed 0 bases at V and 4 bases at J, with 11 bases between. CDR3 sequence: CASSVGGGYYNEQFF. CDR3 in DNA: TGTGCCAGCAGCGTAGGAGGAGGTTATTACAATGAGCAGTTCTTC.

This clonotype was observed a handful of times. The chain uses TRBV27 and TRBJ2-7; 7 positions match TRBD1. The CDR3 length is 13 residues. J was trimmed by 6 bases and V by 2 bases; bases with no gene match: 4. Germline assignment: CDR1 MNHEY and CDR2 SMNVEV (reference sequence). CDR3 region: CASSLKGASEQYF. The CDR3 region has the DNA TGTGCCAGCAGTTTAAAGGGGGCAAGCGAGCAGTACTTC.

There are a few counts of this clonotype. The genes are TRBV3-1 and TRBJ2-3; 7 bases agree with TRBD2. The J segment lost 4 bases and the V segment lost 3 bases, leaving 13 bases of the junction unmatched. CDR1 LGHDT and CDR2 YNNKEL come from the germline V gene (reference sequence). This CDR3 is built from 17 residues. The CDR3 reads CASSQRALGGGPDTQYF. The CDR3 nucleotides are TGTGCCAGCAGCCAGAGGGCCCTGGGGGGGGGACCAGATACGCAGTATTTT.

To note about this clonotype: This sequence may be a read error, since a much larger clone differs from it by one base. The chain carries TRBV6-5 and TRBJ1-5, with 7 bases that match TRBD1. There are 14 residues in the CDR3. Per germline, CDR1 MNHEY and CDR2 SVGAGI. CDR3 protein: CASRRTGNNQPPHF. The CDR3 coding sequence is TGTGCCAGCAGGCGGACAGGTAACAATCAGCCCCCGCATTTT.

This clonotype was seen more than once but under ten times. The V and J genes are TRBV27 and TRBJ2-3, with 8 bases identical to TRBD2. Germline trimming cut 4 bases from V and 3 bases from J; bases unmatched to any gene: 6. Germline lookup yields CDR1 MNHEY and CDR2 SMNVEV (reference sequence). The CDR3 is made up of 15 amino acids. CDR3 nucleotide sequence: TGTGCCAGCAGTTCGGGGACTAGAAGGACAGATACGCAGTATTTT. Translation gives CASSSGTRRTDTQYF.

This clonotype was seen a handful of times. The V and J genes are TRBV2 and TRBJ1-5, with D uncertain. CDR3 length equals 14 residues. CDR1 and CDR2 from the germline V gene are SNHLY and FYNNEI. The germline V and J ends were trimmed by 2 bases and 5 bases, with 10 bases remaining between them. CDR3 amino acids: CASSEIRGDQPQHF. DNA for the CDR3: TGTGCCAGCAGTGAAATTCGTGGGGATCAGCCCCAGCATTTT.

This clonotype was counted only a few times. This rearrangement joins TRBV20-1 to TRBJ1-1; the D gene is possibly TRBD1 (5 bases). Germline V lookup: CDR1 DFQATT, CDR2 SNEGSKA (reference sequence). Trimming pared 3 bases from V and 0 bases from J, leaving 8 bases between. CDR3 size: 13 residues. In nucleotides, the CDR3 is TGCAGTGCTAGCGACAGAGTGAACACTGAAGCTTTCTTT. Its translation is CSASDRVNTEAFF.

This clonotype was seen ten or more times. This chain joins TRBV28 and TRBJ2-3; TRBD2 matches 7 bases. J gave up 0 bases and V 6 bases, and 3 bases lay outside the gene matches. Looked up from germline, CDR1 is MDHEN and CDR2 is SYDVKM. The CDR3 sequence is 14 residues long. The CDR3 region has the DNA TGTGCCAGCAGACCGGGGGGTAGCACAGATACGCAGTATTTT. Its translation is CASRPGGSTDTQYF.

This chain uses TRBV28 with TRBJ2-7, with TRBD1 matching over 7 bases. Germline V gives CDR1 MDHEN, CDR2 SYDVKM. With 10 bases clipped from V and 2 bases from J, the junction kept 14 bases outside the gene matches. CDR3 length equals 15 residues. DNA of the CDR3: TGTGCCACCTCAGCCCCGGGACAGCAAGCCTACGAGCAGTACTTC. Translation: CATSAPGQQAYEQYF.

This clonotype was detected ten times or more. The rearrangement links TRBV20-1 to TRBJ2-7; D not resolved. The CDR3 loop spans 11 amino acids. The ends were cut back, 2 bases at V and 4 bases at J, with 6 bases in the middle. Looked up from germline, CDR1 is DFQATT and CDR2 is SNEGSKA (reference sequence). As DNA, the CDR3 is TGCAGTGCTAGATCCGGATACGAGCAGTACTTC. Its translation is CSARSGYEQYF.

J is TRBJ1-5 and V is TRBV20-1; possibly TRBD1 for D (5 bases). The CDR3 loop spans 13 amino acids. V dropped 7 bases and J dropped 0 bases, with 10 bases sitting between them. In germline, CDR1 is DFQATT, CDR2 SNEGSKA (reference sequence). For the CDR3, the DNA is TGCAGTGTGGGCAGGGCTAGCAATCAGCCCCAGCATTTT. Translation: CSVGRASNQPQHF.

This clonotype was recorded at least ten times. The gene calls are TRBV7-9 and TRBJ2-7, with 7 bases matching TRBD1. The ends lost 5 bases at V and 3 bases at J; junction bases unmatched: 16. The V gene's germline CDR1 is SEHNR and CDR2 FQNEAQ (reference sequence). The CDR3 contains 17 residues. As DNA, the CDR3 is TGTGCCAGCAGCCATCCGGGACAGCGACCCACGGTCTACGAGCAGTACTTC. It is translated as CASSHPGQRPTVYEQYF.

This clonotype has at least ten counts. The chain employs TRBV1 and TRBJ1-6; TRBD1, the D gene given by the table, was not confirmed from the DNA. TRBV1 is reported as a pseudogene. The length of the CDR3 is 14 residues. CDR3: CTSSQEGVDSPLHF. As DNA, the CDR3 is TGCACCAGCAGCCAAGAAGGGGTGGACTCACCCCTCCACTTT.

The rearrangement uses TRBV5-4 and TRBJ2-3; D not certain. Trimming removed 0 bases at V and 0 bases at J, with 8 bases between. The CDR3 extends over 15 amino acids. CDR1 and CDR2 (germline): SGHNT, YYREEE (reference sequence). The CDR3 sequence: CASSLDLGSTDTQYF. The DNA of the CDR3 is TGTGCCAGCAGCTTGGATCTGGGGAGCACAGATACGCAGTATTTT.

The table lists this clonotype with many counts. The J gene is TRBJ2-3, the V gene TRBV12-3 or TRBV12-4; D is unresolved. V was trimmed by 6 bases and J by 4 bases, leaving 8 bases between them. The CDR3 runs 12 residues. CDR3: CASSLFPDTQYF. CDR3 bases: TGTGCCAGCAGCTTATTTCCAGATACGCAGTATTTT.

This clonotype was picked up many times. The genes are TRBV7-2 and TRBJ2-3; D might be TRBD1 (5 bases). The CDR3 extends over 14 amino acids. CDR1 SGHTA and CDR2 FQGNSA come from the germline V gene. V was pared by 3 bases and J by 2 bases, with 9 bases between. The CDR3 here is CASSFDRSTDTQYF. CDR3 bases: TGTGCCAGCAGCTTCGACAGATCCACAGATACGCAGTATTTT.

This clonotype was recorded many times. The rearrangement joins TRBV7-8 to TRBJ2-3; maybe TRBD2 (6 bases). The V gene lost 5 bases and the J gene lost 5 bases, with 17 bases spanning the gap. CDR1 SGHVS and CDR2 FQNEAQ come from the germline V gene. The CDR3 is made up of 15 amino acids. The CDR3 sequence: CASSPRDPGEDTQYF. DNA for the CDR3: TGTGCCAGCAGCCCAAGGGATCCGGGGGAAGATACGCAGTATTTT.

At least ten counts were recorded for this clonotype. The chain recombines TRBV12-3 or TRBV12-4 with TRBJ2-7, with 7 bases that match TRBD1. The CDR3 contains 15 residues. V lost 3 bases, J lost 0 bases, and 5 bases stayed unmatched. CDR3 sequence: CASSFEQGPSYEQYF. The CDR3 DNA reads TGTGCCAGCAGTTTCGAACAGGGGCCCTCCTACGAGCAGTACTTC.

This clonotype has ten or more counts. The rearrangement joins TRBV7-9 to TRBJ2-7, with 9 bases lining up with TRBD1. Germline values: CDR1 SEHNR, CDR2 FQNEAQ (reference sequence). The CDR3 length is 16 residues. The trim removed 3 bases at V and 2 bases at J, leaving 8 bases unmatched. The CDR3 sequence: CASSFIGTGNPYEQYF. The CDR3 DNA follows: TGTGCCAGCAGCTTCATCGGGACAGGGAACCCCTACGAGCAGTACTTC.

This clonotype was detected ten times or more. V gene TRBV20-1 combines with J gene TRBJ2-1; TRBD1 or TRBD2 may be the D gene (6 bases each). Germline V gives CDR1 DFQATT, CDR2 SNEGSKA (reference sequence). V lost 6 bases and J lost 5, with 17 bases in between. CDR3 length equals 14 residues. The CDR3 bases are TGCAGTGCCACTCCGGGGGCACGAGACAATGAGCAGTTCTTC. Its translation: CSATPGARDNEQFF.

This clonotype was seen a handful of times. The chain employs TRBV20-1 and TRBJ2-5, with a tentative D call TRBD2 (6 bases). Germline CDR1 reads DFQATT; CDR2 reads SNEGSKA (reference sequence). The CDR3 extends over 11 amino acids. V shed 8 bases and J shed 1 base, with 8 bases lying between them. CDR3 nucleotide sequence: TGCAGTAGGACTATCCAAGAGACCCAGTACTTC. Its translation: CSRTIQETQYF.

This clonotype was counted many times. The rearrangement joins TRBV12-5 to TRBJ1-6, with D perhaps TRBD1 (6 bases). CDR1 and CDR2 (germline): LGHNT, FRNRAP. V was shortened by 0 bases and J by 8 bases, with 17 bases between the two germline ends. CDR3 length: 17 residues. CDR3 region: CASGLVGGGLVDSPLHF. The CDR3 DNA is TGTGCTAGTGGTTTGGTAGGGGGGGGGCTCGTAGATTCACCCCTCCACTTT. Full variable domain (outside the CDR3, taken from reference TRBV12-5 and TRBJ1-6): DARVTQTPRHKVTEMGQEVTMRCQPILGHNTVFWYRQTMMQGLELLAYFRNRAPLDDSGMPKDRFSAEMPDATLATLKIQPSEPRDSAVYFCASGLVGGGLVDSPLHFGNGTRLTVT.

This chain joins TRBV6-5 and TRBJ1-1; D may be TRBD1 (5 bases). CDR1 is MNHEY and CDR2 is SVGAGI in the germline V gene. V was cut by 2 bases and J by 5 bases, with 12 bases left in between. This CDR3 is 14 amino acids long. The DNA for the CDR3 is TGTGCCAGCAGTTACGCCGGGGGGGGGACTGAAGCTTTCTTT. Protein product: CASSYAGGGTEAFF.